Listed here is a single T cell receptor beta chain. This sample is part of a study of cytomegalovirus exposure and HLA in healthy donors. Clones were sequenced by immunoSEQ multiplex PCR, and TCRdb holds only the in-frame ones, with some missing. The data contain approximately 90,000 clones, approximately 93% of them singletons. Deletions cut 6 bases from V and 6 bases from J, with 18 bases between. The CDR3 length is 14 residues. Germline CDR1 and CDR2: MNHNY and SVGAGI (reference sequence). The sequence came from a woman younger than 45 in good health and CMV-seropositive. Material for sequencing was PBMCs. This chain links TRBV6-6 with TRBJ2-7, with D perhaps matching TRBD2 (6 bases). CDR3 residues: CASRRLDAFGEQYF. DNA of the CDR3: TGTGCCAGCAGACGACTAGATGCGTTCGGCGAGCAGTACTTC.